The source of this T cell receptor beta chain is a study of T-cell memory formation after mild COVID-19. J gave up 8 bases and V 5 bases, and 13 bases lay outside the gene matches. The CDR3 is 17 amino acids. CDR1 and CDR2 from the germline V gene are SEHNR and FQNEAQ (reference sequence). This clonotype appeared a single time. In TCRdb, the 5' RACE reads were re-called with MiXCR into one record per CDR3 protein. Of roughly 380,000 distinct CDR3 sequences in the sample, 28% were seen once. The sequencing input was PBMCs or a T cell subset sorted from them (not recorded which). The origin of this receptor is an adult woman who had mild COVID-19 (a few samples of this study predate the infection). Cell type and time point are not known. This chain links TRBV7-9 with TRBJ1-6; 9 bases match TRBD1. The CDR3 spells CASSPGTGNMFYSPLHF. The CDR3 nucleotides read TGTGCCAGCAGCCCCGGGACAGGGAATATGTTTTATTCACCCCTCCACTTT.